The present entry profiles one T cell receptor (beta chain) with its context. Its antigen remains unidentified. Sequence at one end of the junction differs from germline and may be a read error. These data belong to a study of human T cells and chemical hapten exposure (dated by TCRdb to about 2021). Study-wide context: For sensitization, 2% DPC in acetone was applied to an approximately 2 cm by approximately 2 cm area of upper inner arm skin. For TCR sequencing, blood came from 25 to 35 alopecia patients at anywhere from one to four time points (pre-sensitization, 2, 6 and 24 weeks). Blood samples were taken from patients before sensitization (week 0) and at 2, 6 and about 24 weeks after DPC sensitization. Libraries were pooled for sequencing, and per-sample TCR yields varied mainly because of small differences in library volumes within the pool. Patch tests used Finn chambers with 0.01% DPC on the upper back, scored after 6 days by International Contact Dermatitis Research Group standards. The patient cohort, mostly female, included alopecia areata with under or over 50% scalp involvement, alopecia totalis and alopecia universalis. The study tracked peripheral blood TCR repertoire changes in vivo during primary and secondary sensitization to the hapten diphenylcyclopropenone (DPC) in alopecia patients. Throughout the study period of roughly 24 weeks, patients also received therapeutic DPC doses to the scalp every week.

Library generation was performed with RACE. Reads for this sample came from a NextSeq 500. During library preparation, unique molecular identifiers were attached to individual cDNA molecules so that TCRs could be counted in a quantitative, reproducible way. For every blood RNA sample, sequencing covered both the TCR alpha and TCR beta chains. In the paper's pipeline: The median number of TCRs per sample was 95,638, ranging from about 20,000 to 700,000. V, J and CDR3 annotation of the TCR reads was carried out using the Decombinator software suite. Every sample was subsampled to the same number of TCRs (28,000) for the PS versus PT1 abundance plots. TCRs were defined as expanded if absent before sensitization and observed at least eight times at the 2-week time point. The raw public reads went through TCRdb reprocessing: fastp at Q25, MiXCR clone calling, in-frame beta chains kept. Rows merge per CDR3 protein into single entries with the most common DNA and genes. TCRdb's processing, not the authors' own work, is the source of the V and J calls. For this sample the table gives about 380,000 distinct CDR3 sequences, of which 5% to 6.5% were detected only once. The ten largest clonotypes hold roughly 2.6% of the sample.

What the time point label conveys for this sample: pre-sensitization, week 0. The sample's treatment or condition label is to be understood as: therapeutic diphenylcyclopropenone sensitization with weekly scalp DPC. Blood at each patch-test visit was drawn before the patch test was applied. To be eligible, patients had to be aged 18 to 70, diagnosed with alopecia and judged suitable for DPC therapy, while pregnant patients were excluded. Total RNA was extracted from unfractionated whole blood collected in Tempus Blood RNA tubes. The study at large found these results: DPC sensitization did not change the number of TCRs with a frequency above 1 in 1000, and there was no evidence of changes in global repertoire structure. Expanded TCRs formed significantly more large CDR3 similarity clusters than pre-sensitization or healthy control sets, consistent with antigen-driven responses. Because every patient had alopecia, a presumed autoimmune disease, the patients' immune response might differ from that of healthy individuals. Repeated subsampling changed both the strength of the expansion versus patch-test correlation and the threshold at which the correlation became significant. Patch test score was positively correlated with the number of PT1 expanded TCRs, with significance at thresholds 8, 16 and 32 but not at 4.

This sequence originates from a woman aged 45 to 65 with alopecia areata. Some clones in this sample may be carry-over from other donors' samples. The input for sequencing was whole blood, taken in connection with sensitization to the hapten diphenylcyclopropenone (DPC).

Read as DNA, the sequence is TGTACCAGCAGTGAGTGGCAGTGGGGTCAGCCCCAGCATTTT. Its translation reads: CTSSEWQWGQPQHF. The chain is made from TRBV6-1 and TRBJ1-5, with the D gene call left open. The germline V gene provides CDR1 MNHNS and CDR2 SASEGT. The CDR3 goes from the cysteine to the phenylalanine over 14 residues. The sequence is cut down to CDR3 DNA, 42 bases in frame from base 1.